This is a list of T cell receptor beta chains from one sample in a study of blood T cell repertoires in COVID-19. Libraries were prepared by immunoSEQ multiplex PCR; TCRdb keeps only in-frame clonotypes and omits some of them. The data show tens of thousands of clones, roughly 74% seen once. Sequenced input: peripheral blood. Every receptor here comes from an older man with COVID-19, enrolled during active disease. Each CDR3 is given with its conserved first and last residue. A D gene is named only where the DNA matches it firmly. Part of the rows lack a size; the others show once, few, many or a class for expanded clones.

V	D	J	size	DNA	CDR3
TRBV5-4	.	TRBJ2-3	.	TGTGCCAGCAGCTCACGATTAAATTCAGGGGTGGATACGCAGTATTTT	CASSSRLNSGVDTQYF
TRBV5-6	TRBD1	TRBJ1-3	.	TGTGCCAGCAGCTACAGGGGGCAAACTGGAAACACCATATATTTT	CASSYRGQTGNTIYF
TRBV7-3	TRBD1	TRBJ2-7	once	TGTGCCAGCAGCCGAGGGCCGGGACAGGAAGAGCAGTACTTC	CASSRGPGQEEQYF
TRBV23-1	.	TRBJ2-7	.	TGCGCCAGCAGTCCCCACAGGGCCTACGAGCAGTACTTC	CASSPHRAYEQYF
TRBV6-2/TRBV6-3	TRBD1	TRBJ1-1	.	TGTGCCAGCAGTCGGGGTCGCAGGGGGTCCACTGAAGCTTTCTTT	CASSRGRRGSTEAFF
TRBV6-6	TRBD1	TRBJ2-2	.	TGTGCCAGCAGCACCGGGACAGTGAACACCGGGGAGCTGTTTTTT	CASSTGTVNTGELFF
TRBV12-3/TRBV12-4	.	TRBJ1-6	.	TGTGCCAGCAGTTTAGCCGCGGATTCACCCCTCCACTTT	CASSLAADSPLHF
TRBV6-2/TRBV6-3	.	TRBJ1-5	.	TGTGCCAGCAGTTACTCAGAAAACGGGGGTTTTCAGCCCCAGCATTTT	CASSYSENGGFQPQHF
TRBV7-3	TRBD1	TRBJ2-3	.	TGTGCCAGCAGCTTTCGGGGACAGCCTAGCACAGATACGCAGTATTTT	CASSFRGQPSTDTQYF
TRBV7-9	TRBD2	TRBJ2-1	.	TGTGCCAGCAGCTTAGGCGGGACTAGGGGCGATGAGCAGTTCTTC	CASSLGGTRGDEQFF
TRBV15	.	TRBJ2-4	.	TGTGCCACCAGCGCGGACTCCGAATGGGGTAACATTCAGTACTTC	CATSADSEWGNIQYF
TRBV28	.	TRBJ1-4	.	TGTGCCAGCAGTATCCCAGGTGCGAATGAAAAACTGTTTTTT	CASSIPGANEKLFF
TRBV14	TRBD1	TRBJ1-1	.	TGTGCCAGCAGCCAAAGGTCCGGGACAGTAAACACTGAAGCTTTCTTT	CASSQRSGTVNTEAFF
TRBV30	TRBD1	TRBJ2-7	few	TGTGCCTCCCTACACAGGGGTAGGGACGAGCAGTACTTC	CASLHRGRDEQYF
TRBV5-6	TRBD1	TRBJ2-7	few	TGTGCCAGCAGCTTGCTATCCGGGACAGGGCTATACGAGCAGTACTTC	CASSLLSGTGLYEQYF
TRBV5-8	TRBD2	TRBJ2-7	.	TGTGCCAGCGCCTTTCGTTCTAGCGGAACCTACGAGCAGTACTTC	CASAFRSSGTYEQYF
TRBV19	TRBD1	TRBJ1-2	.	TGTGCCAGTGCGGGACAGGGGGCACTAAACGATGGCTACACCTTC	CASAGQGALNDGYTF
TRBV13	TRBD2	TRBJ2-7	.	TGTGCCAGCAGTCAAAGCCGGACTAGCGGGAGCTTGTACGAGCAGTACTTC	CASSQSRTSGSLYEQYF
TRBV6-2/TRBV6-3	.	TRBJ2-7	.	TGTGCCAGCAGTTACTTGGGGAGTGACTACGAGCAGTACTTC	CASSYLGSDYEQYF
TRBV3-1/TRBV3-2	.	TRBJ1-1	.	TGTGCCAGCAGCCAAGGACAGAAGGCTTTCTTT	CASSQGQKAFF
TRBV30	TRBD1	TRBJ1-6	few	TGTGCCTGGTCGGACAGGGTATACTCACCCCTCCACTTT	CAWSDRVYSPLHF
TRBV5-1	.	TRBJ1-1	once	TGCGCCAGCAGCCCCTTACAGGGTGGGGACACTGAAGCTTTCTTT	CASSPLQGGDTEAFF
TRBV5-5	.	TRBJ1-6	few	TGTGCCAGCAGCTTGATTCGAGGACAGAGAAATTCACCCCTCCACTTT	CASSLIRGQRNSPLHF
TRBV5-1	.	TRBJ1-1	once	TGCGCCAGCAGCTCACGGCAGGCGAACACTGAAGCTTTCTTT	CASSSRQANTEAFF
TRBV5-1	TRBD1	TRBJ1-2	few	TGCGCCAGCAGCTTGGGCCCCGGGACAGGGGTAGGCTACACCTTC	CASSLGPGTGVGYTF
TRBV7-2	TRBD1	TRBJ1-6	.	TGTGCCAGCAGCCGCACCGGGACAGGGGAATATTCACCCCTCCACTTT	CASSRTGTGEYSPLHF
TRBV24-1	TRBD1	TRBJ2-7	.	TGTGCCACCAGCCTGACAGGGTCCTACGAGCAGTACTTC	CATSLTGSYEQYF
TRBV7-9	.	TRBJ2-1	.	TGTGCCAGCAGCTTCGGGAGCTCCTACAATGAGCAGTTCTTC	CASSFGSSYNEQFF
TRBV6-5	TRBD2	TRBJ2-1	.	TGTGCCAGCAGGACCGGGACTAGCTCCTACAATGAGCAGTTCTTC	CASRTGTSSYNEQFF
TRBV12-5	TRBD1	TRBJ2-2	.	TGTGCTAGTGGAAGACAGGGATTCACCGGGGAGCTGTTTTTT	CASGRQGFTGELFF
TRBV5-1	TRBD1	TRBJ2-5	many	TGCGCCAGCAGCTTGGTCGGACAGGGGGCTTCAGAGACCCAGTACTTC	CASSLVGQGASETQYF
TRBV5-1	.	TRBJ1-1	.	TGCGCCAGCAGCCCAGTTTCAGGGATGAACACTGAAGCTTTCTTT	CASSPVSGMNTEAFF
TRBV28	TRBD1	TRBJ2-7	.	TGTGCCATATCGACAGGGGGGGCCTACGAGCAGTACTTC	CAISTGGAYEQYF
TRBV19	TRBD1	TRBJ1-1	.	TGTGCCAGTAGTAACCCGGGACAGGAGAACACTGAAGCTTTCTTT	CASSNPGQENTEAFF
TRBV6-2/TRBV6-3	.	TRBJ1-1	few	TGTGCCAGCAGTTACCGTGGCAGCGCGAACACTGAAGCTTTCTTT	CASSYRGSANTEAFF
TRBV5-6	.	TRBJ1-6	.	TGTGCCAGCAGTTACTCAGGAAATTCACCCCTCCACTTT	CASSYSGNSPLHF
TRBV7-9	TRBD2	TRBJ2-2	few	TGTGCCAGCAGCTTGGGACTAGGTGACGGGGAGCTGTTTTTT	CASSLGLGDGELFF
TRBV2	TRBD2	TRBJ2-2	few	TGTGCCAGCAGTGGTGGAGGGGTGATCTCTAGCGGGAACACCGGGGAGCTGTTTTTT	CASSGGGVISSGNTGELFF
TRBV7-2	.	TRBJ2-7	.	TGTGCCAGCAGCTTTTCTCTAGCGTCCACCTTGTACGAGCAGTACTTC	CASSFSLASTLYEQYF
TRBV20-1	.	TRBJ2-2	.	TGCAGTGCTAGTTCGTATGAGGAAGCCACCGGGGAGCTGTTTTTT	CSASSYEEATGELFF
TRBV6-5	TRBD1	TRBJ1-2	.	TGTGCCAGCAGTTCGCAGGGGGCGGGGTATAACTATGGCTACACCTTC	CASSSQGAGYNYGYTF
TRBV3-1/TRBV3-2	TRBD1	TRBJ2-6	few	TGTGCCAGCAGCCAAGAGGGACAGGGGGCGCATTCTGGGGCCAACGTCCTGACTTTC	CASSQEGQGAHSGANVLTF
TRBV9	.	TRBJ1-5	.	TGTGCCAGCAGCGTTGAGGGGGGCAATCAGCCCCAGCATTTT	CASSVEGGNQPQHF
TRBV4-3	.	TRBJ2-3	few	TGCGCCAGCAGCCAAGATTGGCCGGGTACGCAGTATTTT	CASSQDWPGTQYF
TRBV11-3	.	TRBJ2-1	once	TGTGCCAGCAGCTTAGCGTGGGCTAGCCCTGAGCAGTTCTTC	CASSLAWASPEQFF
TRBV18	.	TRBJ2-2	.	TGTGCCAGCTCACCGTTCAGGGGGAACACCGGGGAGCTGTTTTTT	CASSPFRGNTGELFF
TRBV5-1	TRBD1	TRBJ1-1	.	TGCGCCAGCACCCAAGGGGGCGGGAACACTGAAGCTTTCTTT	CASTQGGGNTEAFF
TRBV5-3	TRBD2	TRBJ2-1	.	TGTGCCAGAAGCTTCGAACAAGGACTAGCGGGAGGGGATGAGCAGTTCTTC	CARSFEQGLAGGDEQFF
TRBV28	.	TRBJ2-7	.	TGTGCCAGCAGTGCCCGGGAAAAACCCTACGAGCAGTACTTC	CASSAREKPYEQYF
TRBV24-1	TRBD1	TRBJ2-7	.	TGTGCCACCAGTGATGACCGGGACAGGGACCCTACCTACGAGCAGTACTTC	CATSDDRDRDPTYEQYF
TRBV2	TRBD1	TRBJ1-4	.	TGTGCCAGCAGTGAACGGGCAGGGGGAAGTGAAAAACTGTTTTTT	CASSERAGGSEKLFF
TRBV7-2	TRBD1	TRBJ1-4	.	TGTGCCAGCAGCTTCAACAGGGGACACGAAAAACTGTTTTTT	CASSFNRGHEKLFF
TRBV11-1	TRBD1	TRBJ2-7	.	TGTGCCAGCAGCTTATACGGGACAGGGAACGAGCAGTACTTC	CASSLYGTGNEQYF
TRBV7-6	TRBD2	TRBJ2-1	.	TGTGCCAGCAGCCCTGATGCAGCGGGAGGTCTATACAATGAGCAGTTCTTC	CASSPDAAGGLYNEQFF
TRBV6-5	TRBD2	TRBJ2-1	.	TGTGCCAGCATAAGCGGGGACTCCTACAATGAGCAGTTCTTC	CASISGDSYNEQFF
TRBV11-3	.	TRBJ1-2	few	TGTGCCAGCAGCTTAGTCGGGCAGGGGCAAATTGGCTACACCTTC	CASSLVGQGQIGYTF
TRBV11-2	.	TRBJ2-7	.	TGTGCCAGCAGTTCACGACACTACGAGCAGTACTTC	CASSSRHYEQYF
TRBV6-4	TRBD1	TRBJ1-5	.	TGTGCCAGCAGTGACCCGGGACAGGGAAGCAATCAGCCCCAGCATTTT	CASSDPGQGSNQPQHF
TRBV6-5	.	TRBJ1-5	.	TGTGCCACCCCTAGCAACCCTTATAGCAATCAGCCCCAGCATTTT	CATPSNPYSNQPQHF